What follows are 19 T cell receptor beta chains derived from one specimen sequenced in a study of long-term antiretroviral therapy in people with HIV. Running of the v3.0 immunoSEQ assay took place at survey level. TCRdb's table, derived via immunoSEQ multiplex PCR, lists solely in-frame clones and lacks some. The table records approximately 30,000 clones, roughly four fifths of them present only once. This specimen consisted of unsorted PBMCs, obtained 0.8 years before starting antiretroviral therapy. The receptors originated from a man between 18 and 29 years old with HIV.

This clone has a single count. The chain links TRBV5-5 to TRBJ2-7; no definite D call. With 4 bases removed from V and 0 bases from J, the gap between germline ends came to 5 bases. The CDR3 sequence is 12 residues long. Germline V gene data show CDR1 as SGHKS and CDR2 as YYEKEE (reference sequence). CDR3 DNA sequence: TGTGCCAGCAGCCCGAGCTCCTACGAGCAGTACTTC. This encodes CASSPSSYEQYF.

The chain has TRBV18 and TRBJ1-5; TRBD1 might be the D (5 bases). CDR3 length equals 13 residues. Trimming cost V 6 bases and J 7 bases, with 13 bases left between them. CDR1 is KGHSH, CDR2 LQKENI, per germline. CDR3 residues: CASSQGGGQPQHF. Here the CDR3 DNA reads TGTGCCAGCTCCCAGGGAGGCGGGCAGCCCCAGCATTTT.

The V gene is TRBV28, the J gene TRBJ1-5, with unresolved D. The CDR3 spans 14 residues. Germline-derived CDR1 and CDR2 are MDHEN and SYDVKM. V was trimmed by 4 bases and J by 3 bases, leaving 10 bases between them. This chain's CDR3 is CASSSASSNQPQHF. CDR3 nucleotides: TGTGCCAGCAGTTCCGCCAGCTCCAATCAGCCCCAGCATTTT.

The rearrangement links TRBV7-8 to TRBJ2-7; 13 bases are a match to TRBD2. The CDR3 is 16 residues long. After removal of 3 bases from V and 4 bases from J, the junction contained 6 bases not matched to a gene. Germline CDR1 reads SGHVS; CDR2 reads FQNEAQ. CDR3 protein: CASSFGLAGASYEQYF. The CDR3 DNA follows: TGTGCCAGCAGCTTCGGACTAGCGGGGGCGAGTTACGAGCAGTACTTC.

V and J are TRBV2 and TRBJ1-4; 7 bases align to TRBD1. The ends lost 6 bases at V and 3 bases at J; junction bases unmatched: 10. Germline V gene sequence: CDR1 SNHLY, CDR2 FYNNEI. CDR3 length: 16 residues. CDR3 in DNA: TGTGCCAGCAGGGGAACAGGGGCCGGGGCTAATGAAAAACTGTTTTTT. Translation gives CASRGTGAGANEKLFF.

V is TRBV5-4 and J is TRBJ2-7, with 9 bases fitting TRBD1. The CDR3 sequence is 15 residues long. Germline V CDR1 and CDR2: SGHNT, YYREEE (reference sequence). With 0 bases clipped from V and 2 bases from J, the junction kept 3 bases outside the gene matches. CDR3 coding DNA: TGTGCCAGCAGCTTGGACGGGACAGGGCCCTACGAGCAGTACTTC. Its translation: CASSLDGTGPYEQYF.

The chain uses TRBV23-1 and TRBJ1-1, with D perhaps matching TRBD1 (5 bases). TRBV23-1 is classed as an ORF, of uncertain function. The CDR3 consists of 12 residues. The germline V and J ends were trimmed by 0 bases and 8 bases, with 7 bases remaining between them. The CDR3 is CASSQSKGEAFF. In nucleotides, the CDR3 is TGCGCCAGCAGTCAATCCAAGGGGGAAGCTTTCTTT.

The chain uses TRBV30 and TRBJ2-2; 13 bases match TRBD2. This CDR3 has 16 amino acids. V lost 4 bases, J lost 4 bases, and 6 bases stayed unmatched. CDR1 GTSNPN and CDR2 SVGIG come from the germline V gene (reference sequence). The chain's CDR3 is CAWTRGLAGFTGELFF. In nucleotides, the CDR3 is TGTGCCTGGACCCGGGGACTAGCGGGATTCACCGGGGAGCTGTTTTTT.

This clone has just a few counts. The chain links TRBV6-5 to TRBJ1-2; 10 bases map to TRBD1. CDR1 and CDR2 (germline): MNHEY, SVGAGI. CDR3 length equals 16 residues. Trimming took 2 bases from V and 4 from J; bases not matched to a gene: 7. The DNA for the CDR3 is TGTGCCAGCAGTTACCCACTCCGGACAGGGGGCTATGGCTACACCTTC. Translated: CASSYPLRTGGYGYTF.

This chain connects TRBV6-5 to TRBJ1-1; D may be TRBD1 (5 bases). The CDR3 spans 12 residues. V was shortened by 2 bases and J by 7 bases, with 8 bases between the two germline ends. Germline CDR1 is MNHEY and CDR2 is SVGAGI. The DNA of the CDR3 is TGTGCCAGCAGTTACAAGGGGTTTGAAGCTTTCTTT. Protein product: CASSYKGFEAFF.

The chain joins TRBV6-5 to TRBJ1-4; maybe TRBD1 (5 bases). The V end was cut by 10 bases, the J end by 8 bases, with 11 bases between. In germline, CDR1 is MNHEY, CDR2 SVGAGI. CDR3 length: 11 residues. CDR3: CATGAGEKLFF. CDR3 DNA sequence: TGTGCCACTGGCGCAGGGGAAAAACTGTTTTTT.

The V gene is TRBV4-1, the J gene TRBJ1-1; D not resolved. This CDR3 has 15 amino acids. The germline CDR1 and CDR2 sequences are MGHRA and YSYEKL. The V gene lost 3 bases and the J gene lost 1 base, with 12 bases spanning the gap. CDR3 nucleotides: TGCGCCAGCAGCCAGGGAGGGCCGACGAACACTGAAGCTTTCTTT. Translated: CASSQGGPTNTEAFF.

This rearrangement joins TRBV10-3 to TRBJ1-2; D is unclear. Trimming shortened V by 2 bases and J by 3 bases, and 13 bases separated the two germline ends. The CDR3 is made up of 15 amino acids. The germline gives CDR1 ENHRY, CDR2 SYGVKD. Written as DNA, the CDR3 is TGTGCCATCAGTGAGGTGGCCGGCTACTACTATGGCTACACCTTC. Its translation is CAISEVAGYYYGYTF.

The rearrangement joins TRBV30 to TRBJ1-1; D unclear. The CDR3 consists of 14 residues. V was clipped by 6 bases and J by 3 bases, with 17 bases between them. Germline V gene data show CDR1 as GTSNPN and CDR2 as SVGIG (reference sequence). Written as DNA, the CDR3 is TGTGCCTGTCAACATGGGCCTACATACACTGAAGCTTTCTTT. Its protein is CACQHGPTYTEAFF.

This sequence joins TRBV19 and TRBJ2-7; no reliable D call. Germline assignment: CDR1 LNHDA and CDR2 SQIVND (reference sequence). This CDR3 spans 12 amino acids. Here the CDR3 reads CAKRRASYEQYF. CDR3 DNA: TGTGCTAAGCGAAGGGCGTCCTACGAGCAGTACTTC.

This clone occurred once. The CDR3 loop reads CASSLVGLRNTEAFF. CDR3 bases: TGCGCCAGCAGCTTGGTGGGGCTACGGAACACTGAAGCTTTCTTT. V and J are TRBV5-1 and TRBJ1-1; TRBD1 is a possible D gene (5 bases). CDR3 length: 15 amino acids. CDR1 and CDR2 (germline): SGHRS, YFSETQ. V lost 0 bases, J lost 1 base, and 10 bases lay in between. Supplemented by reference TRBV5-1 and TRBJ1-1, the full variable domain reads KAGVTQTPRYLIKTRGQQVTLSCSPISGHRSVSWYQQTPGQGLQFLFEYFSETQRNKGNFPGRFSGRQFSNSRSEMNVSTLELGDSALYLCASSLVGLRNTEAFFGQGTRLTVV.

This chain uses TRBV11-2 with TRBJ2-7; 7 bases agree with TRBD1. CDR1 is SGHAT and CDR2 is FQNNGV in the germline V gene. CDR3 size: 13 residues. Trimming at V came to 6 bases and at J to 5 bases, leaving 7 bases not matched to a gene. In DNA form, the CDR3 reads TGTGCCAGCAGACCCGGACAGGTTGACGAGCAGTACTTC. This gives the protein CASRPGQVDEQYF.

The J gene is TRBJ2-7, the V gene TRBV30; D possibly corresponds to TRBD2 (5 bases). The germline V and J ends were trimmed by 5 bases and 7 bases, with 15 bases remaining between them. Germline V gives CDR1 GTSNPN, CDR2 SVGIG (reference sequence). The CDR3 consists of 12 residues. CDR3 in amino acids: CAWGRSEEEQYF. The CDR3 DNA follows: TGTGCCTGGGGTCGCTCGGAGGAGGAGCAGTACTTC.

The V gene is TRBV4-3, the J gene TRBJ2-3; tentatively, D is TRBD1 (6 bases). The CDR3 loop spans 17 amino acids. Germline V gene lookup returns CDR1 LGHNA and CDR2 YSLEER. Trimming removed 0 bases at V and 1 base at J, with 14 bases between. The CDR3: CASSQEYHRAGTDTQYF. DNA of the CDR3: TGCGCCAGCAGCCAAGAATATCACAGGGCAGGCACAGATACGCAGTATTTT.